A single sample gave rise to the 6 T cell receptor beta chains below, sequenced in a study of T cell responses to AZD1222 COVID-19 vaccine. The protocol was immunoSEQ multiplex PCR, while the TCRdb copy is restricted to in-frame clones and leaves out a portion. The table lists fewer than 150,000 clones, approximately 88% of them singletons, with 6.5% in the top ten. The material was peripheral blood, obtained 28 days after the second AZD1222 dose. The receptor set was obtained from an adult who received the AZD1222 COVID-19 vaccine.

V usage is TRBV6-2 or TRBV6-3 and J usage is TRBJ1-5; tentative D call: TRBD1 (5 bases). The CDR3 has 12 amino acids. Trimming pared 6 bases from V and 11 bases from J, leaving 14 bases between. Germline assignment: CDR1 MNHEY and CDR2 SVGEGT. This CDR3 is CASSSVGGTQHF. The CDR3 coding sequence is TGTGCCAGCAGCTCGGTCGGGGGGACCCAGCATTTT.

The chain uses TRBV2 and TRBJ2-1; D is possibly TRBD1 (6 bases). Germline assignment: CDR1 SNHLY and CDR2 FYNNEI. CDR3 size: 12 residues. V shed 3 bases and J shed 8 bases, with 8 bases lying between them. CDR3 loop: CASSDEGDEQFF. The DNA for the CDR3 is TGTGCCAGCAGTGATGAGGGGGATGAGCAGTTCTTC.

This clone was seen more than once but under ten times. This rearrangement joins TRBV3-1 (or the pseudogene TRBV3-2) to TRBJ1-2; TRBD1 matches at 7 bases. J gave up 3 bases and V 2 bases, and 12 bases lay outside the gene matches. CDR1 and CDR2 from the germline V gene are LGHDT and YNNKEL (reference sequence). CDR3 size: 17 residues. The CDR3 is CASSQLAGQAVDYGYTF. The CDR3 DNA reads TGTGCCAGCAGCCAATTGGCCGGACAGGCGGTTGACTATGGCTACACCTTC.

This clone appeared once. V is TRBV5-8 and J is TRBJ1-1; D is possibly TRBD1 (5 bases). V was pared by 0 bases and J by 0 bases, with 9 bases between. This CDR3 spans 15 amino acids. CDR1 SGHTS and CDR2 YDEGEE come from the germline V gene. In DNA, the CDR3 is TGTGCCAGCAGCTTGGATGGACATATGAACACTGAAGCTTTCTTT. Translating it yields CASSLDGHMNTEAFF.

The V call is TRBV9, the J call TRBJ1-3; TRBD1 might be the D (6 bases). Germline-derived CDR1 and CDR2 are SGDLS and YYNGEE. The CDR3 runs to 15 residues. The germline V and J ends were trimmed by 3 bases and 0 bases, with 10 bases remaining between them. The CDR3: CASSEGGISGNTIYF. CDR3 in DNA: TGTGCCAGCAGCGAGGGGGGGATCTCTGGAAACACCATATATTTT. The variable domain in full, with the rest retrieved from reference TRBV9 and TRBJ1-3, is DSGVTQTPKHLITATGQRVTLRCSPRSGDLSVYWYQQSLDQGLQFLIQYYNGEERAKGNILERFSAQQFPDLHSELNLSSLELGDSALYFCASSEGGISGNTIYFGEGSWLTVV.

The V call is TRBV3-1 (or the pseudogene TRBV3-2), the J call TRBJ1-5; D uncertain. The CDR3 covers 13 residues. CDR1 is LGHDT, CDR2 YNNKEL, per germline (reference sequence). With 0 bases removed from V and 7 bases from J, the gap between germline ends came to 7 bases. CDR3 nucleotides: TGTGCCAGCAGCCAAGATTTAGGGCAGCCCCAGCATTTT. Translated: CASSQDLGQPQHF.